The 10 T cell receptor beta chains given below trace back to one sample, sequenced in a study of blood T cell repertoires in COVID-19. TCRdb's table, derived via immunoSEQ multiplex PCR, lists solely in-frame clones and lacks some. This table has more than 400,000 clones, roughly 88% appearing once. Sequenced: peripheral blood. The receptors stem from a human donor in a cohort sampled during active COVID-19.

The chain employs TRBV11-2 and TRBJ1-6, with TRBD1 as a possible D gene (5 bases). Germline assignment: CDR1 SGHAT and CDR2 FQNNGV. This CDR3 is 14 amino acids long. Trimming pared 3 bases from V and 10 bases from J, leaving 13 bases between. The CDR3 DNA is TGTGCCAGCAGCTTGGCACAGGAATCCTCACCCCTCCACTTT. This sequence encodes CASSLAQESSPLHF.

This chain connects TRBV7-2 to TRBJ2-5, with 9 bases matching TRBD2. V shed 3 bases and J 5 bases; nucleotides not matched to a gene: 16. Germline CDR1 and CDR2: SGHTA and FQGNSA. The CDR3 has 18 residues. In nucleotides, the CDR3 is TGTGCCAGCAGCTTTAGCGGGAGAGTGAGATTACAGGGGGAGACCCAGTACTTC. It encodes CASSFSGRVRLQGETQYF.

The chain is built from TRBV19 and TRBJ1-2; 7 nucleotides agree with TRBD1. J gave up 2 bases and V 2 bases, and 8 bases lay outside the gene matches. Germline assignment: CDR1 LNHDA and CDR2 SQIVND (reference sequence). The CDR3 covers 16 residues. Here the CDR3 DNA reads TGTGCCAGTAGTATAAAAAGGACAGGCATAAACTATGGCTACACCTTC. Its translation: CASSIKRTGINYGYTF.

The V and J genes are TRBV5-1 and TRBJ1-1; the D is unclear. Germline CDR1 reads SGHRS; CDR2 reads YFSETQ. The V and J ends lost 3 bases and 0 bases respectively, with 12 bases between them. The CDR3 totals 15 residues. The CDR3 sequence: CASSSTPVMNTEAFF. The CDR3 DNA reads TGCGCCAGCAGCTCAACCCCGGTAATGAACACTGAAGCTTTCTTT. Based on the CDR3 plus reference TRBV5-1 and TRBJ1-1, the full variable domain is KAGVTQTPRYLIKTRGQQVTLSCSPISGHRSVSWYQQTPGQGLQFLFEYFSETQRNKGNFPGRFSGRQFSNSRSEMNVSTLELGDSALYLCASSSTPVMNTEAFFGQGTRLTVV.

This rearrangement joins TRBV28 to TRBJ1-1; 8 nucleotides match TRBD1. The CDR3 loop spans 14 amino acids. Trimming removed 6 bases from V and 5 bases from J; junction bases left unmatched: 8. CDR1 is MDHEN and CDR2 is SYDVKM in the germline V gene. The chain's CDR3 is CASRHQGARTEAFF. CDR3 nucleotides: TGTGCCAGCAGACATCAGGGGGCGAGGACTGAAGCTTTCTTT. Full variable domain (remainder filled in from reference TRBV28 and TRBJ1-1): DVKVTQSSRYLVKRTGEKVFLECVQDMDHENMFWYRQDPGLGLRLIYFSYDVKMKEKGDIPEGYSVSREKKERFSLILESASTNQTSMYLCASRHQGARTEAFFGQGTRLTVV.

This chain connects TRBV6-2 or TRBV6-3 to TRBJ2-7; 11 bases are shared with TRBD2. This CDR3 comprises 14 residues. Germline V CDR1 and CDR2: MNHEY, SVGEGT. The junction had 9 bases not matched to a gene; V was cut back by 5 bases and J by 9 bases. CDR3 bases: TGTGCCAGCAGTGAGGGACTAGCGGACGGAGCGCAGTACTTC. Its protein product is CASSEGLADGAQYF.

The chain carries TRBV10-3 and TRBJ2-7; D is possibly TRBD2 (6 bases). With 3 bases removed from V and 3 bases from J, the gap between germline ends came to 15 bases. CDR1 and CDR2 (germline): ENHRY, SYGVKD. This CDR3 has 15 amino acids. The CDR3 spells CAISDLGGMDYEQYF. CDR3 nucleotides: TGTGCCATCAGTGACCTTGGAGGGATGGACTACGAGCAGTACTTC.

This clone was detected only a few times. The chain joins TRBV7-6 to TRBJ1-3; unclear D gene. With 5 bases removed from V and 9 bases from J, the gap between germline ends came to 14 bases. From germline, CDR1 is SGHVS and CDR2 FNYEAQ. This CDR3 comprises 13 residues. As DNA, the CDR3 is TGTGCCAGCAGCATCGGCAGGCACAGCACCATATATTTT. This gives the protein CASSIGRHSTIYF.

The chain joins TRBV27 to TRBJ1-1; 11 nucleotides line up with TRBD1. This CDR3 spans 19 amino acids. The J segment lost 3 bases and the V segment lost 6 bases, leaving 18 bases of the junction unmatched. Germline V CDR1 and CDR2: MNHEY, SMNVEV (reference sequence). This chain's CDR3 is CASSSGTGGPGLIDTEAFF. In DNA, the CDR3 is TGTGCCAGCAGCTCCGGGACAGGGGGTCCGGGGTTAATCGACACTGAAGCTTTCTTT.

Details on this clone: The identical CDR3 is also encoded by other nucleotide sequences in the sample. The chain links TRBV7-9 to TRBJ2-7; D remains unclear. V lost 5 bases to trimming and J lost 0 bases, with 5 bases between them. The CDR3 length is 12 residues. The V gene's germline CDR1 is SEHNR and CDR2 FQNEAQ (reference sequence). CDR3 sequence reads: CASSPSSYEQYF. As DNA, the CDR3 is TGTGCCAGCAGCCCTAGCTCCTACGAGCAGTACTTC.